The 8 T cell receptor beta chains reported below all come from one sample, sequenced in a study of post-analysis software for immune sequencing data. Notes on the study in general: Roughly 5 TRBV segments occurring more often in patients than controls included TRBV5-6, TRBV5-1 and TRBV20-1.

cDNA libraries of TCR beta carried unique molecular identifiers. TCRdb used MiXCR to reprocess the PCR reads, holding one entry per CDR3 protein. The table shows 350,000 to 450,000 distinct CDR3 sequences, with approximately 39% occurring only once. Antigen specificity for these receptors is unknown. What was sequenced was blood. Receptors originate from a girl aged 2-10 years with multiple sclerosis.

This chain connects TRBV12-3 or TRBV12-4 to TRBJ1-1, with D perhaps matching TRBD1 (6 bases). Trimming left V 7 bases short and J 1 base short, with 13 bases between. The CDR3 sequence is 14 residues long. The CDR3 region is CASTAGTPNTEAFF. CDR3 nucleotide sequence: TGTGCCAGCACCGCCGGGACACCGAACACTGAAGCTTTCTTT.

With respect to this clonotype: The junction and the germline gene differ at one end; a read error may be behind it. The chain links TRBV12-3 or TRBV12-4 to TRBJ2-5; D ambiguous. The CDR3 length is 11 residues. CDR3 residues: CASSRRETHYF. The CDR3 DNA reads TGTGCCAGCAGCCGCAGAGAGACCCACTACTTC.

V is TRBV4-3 and J is TRBJ1-2; no clear D gene. The CDR3 has 15 residues. Germline lookup yields CDR1 LGHNA and CDR2 YSLEER. Trimming pared 0 bases from V and 4 bases from J, leaving 12 bases between. Written as DNA, the CDR3 is TGCGCCAGCAGCCAAGATCCGGGGAGTGGCTATGGCTACACCTTC. It specifies CASSQDPGSGYGYTF.

The rearrangement uses TRBV7-9 and TRBJ1-1; 12 positions agree with TRBD1. The germline gives CDR1 SEHNR, CDR2 FQNEAQ (reference sequence). CDR3 size: 16 residues. Trimming took 5 bases from V and 3 from J; bases not matched to a gene: 7. The CDR3 DNA follows: TGTGCCAGCAGCAAGGGACAGGGGGCCTTTGACACTGAAGCTTTCTTT. This codes for CASSKGQGAFDTEAFF.

About this clonotype: This may stem from a read error, because a much larger clone lies one nucleotide away. The chain uses TRBV5-1 and TRBJ2-1; D not certain. CDR3 size: 12 residues. Germline V lookup: CDR1 SGHRS, CDR2 YFSETQ. CDR3 coding DNA: TGCGTCAGCAGCCAGAGATACAATGAGCAGTTCTTC. It yields the protein CVSSQRYNEQFF.

The chain combines TRBV7-3 with TRBJ2-3, with a possible D match to TRBD2 (5 bases). CDR3 length: 15 residues. V shed 2 bases and J shed 0 bases, with 9 bases lying between them. Germline loops: CDR1 SGHTA, CDR2 FQGTGA. CDR3 loop: CASSLLASSTDTQYF. In DNA, the CDR3 is TGTGCCAGCAGCTTATTAGCGTCCAGCACAGATACGCAGTATTTT.

This rearrangement joins TRBV4-1 to TRBJ1-1; D gene unclear. V shed 1 base and J shed 4 bases, with 7 bases lying between them. There are 13 residues in the CDR3. CDR1 MGHRA and CDR2 YSYEKL come from the germline V gene. The CDR3 sequence: CASSQGRGTEAFF. As DNA, the CDR3 is TGCGCCAGCAGCCAAGGTCGGGGCACTGAAGCTTTCTTT.

This clonotype turned up a few times. V and J are TRBV12-3 or TRBV12-4 and TRBJ2-5; no firm D call. The CDR3 has 13 residues. V shed 1 base and J shed 1 base, with 4 bases lying between them. The CDR3 sequence: CASSLVRQETQYF. CDR3 DNA sequence: TGTGCCAGCAGTTTAGTCCGCCAAGAGACCCAGTACTTC.